This T cell receptor beta chain was sequenced for a study of CD8 T cells in ankylosing spondylitis. This CDR3 contains 14 residues. V gave up 6 bases and J gave up 6 bases; unmatched junction bases: 6. The V gene's germline CDR1 is SGHTA and CDR2 FQGNSA. TCRdb recomputed calls from the 5' RACE reads with MiXCR, one row per CDR3 protein. Here the sample spans approximately 90,000 distinct CDR3 sequences, roughly 8.3% being singletons. Source material: blood, either unsorted or a sorted T cell fraction (not recorded which). The chain employs TRBV7-2 and TRBJ1-3; 9 bases map to TRBD1. This sequence was found in a male donor with ankylosing spondylitis or in good health (not recorded which). The CDR3 spells CASRGTGRINTIYF. The CDR3 nucleotides read TGTGCCAGCAGAGGGACAGGGCGGATAAACACCATATATTTT.